The 9 T cell receptor beta chains below all came from one sample that was sequenced in a study of T-cell reconstitution after alpha-beta-depleted transplantation in children. Construction of the TCRbeta library involved unique molecular identifiers. TCRdb re-called the PCR reads with MiXCR, one entry per CDR3 protein. This table has under 300,000 distinct CDR3 sequences, approximately 10% appearing once. Sequenced material: peripheral blood, taken 180 days after TCRalphabeta/CD19-depleted stem cell transplant. These receptors came from a male patient aged 2 to 9 who had a stem cell transplant for chronic granulomatous disease, so the T cells may come from the graft donor.

This clonotype has a count of ten or more. The chain joins TRBV18 to TRBJ2-7; D may be TRBD1 or TRBD2 (5 bases each). CDR3 length: 14 residues. V lost 2 bases and J 5 bases, leaving 13 bases between the germline ends. Germline V gene sequence: CDR1 KGHSH, CDR2 LQKENI. CDR3: CASSPRLVGDEQYF. The CDR3 DNA reads TGTGCCAGCTCACCAAGATTAGTGGGGGACGAGCAGTACTTC.

This clonotype came up many times. The chain couples TRBV5-1 to TRBJ2-1, with a weak D call TRBD1 (6 bases). The CDR3 is 15 amino acids. Germline CDR1 reads SGHRS; CDR2 reads YFSETQ. V was trimmed by 0 bases and J by 11 bases, leaving 18 bases between them. CDR3 loop: CASSLEGDVGLKQFF. The DNA for the CDR3 is TGCGCCAGCAGCTTGGAGGGGGATGTGGGGTTAAAGCAGTTCTTC.

This clonotype has just a few counts. V and J are TRBV11-2 and TRBJ2-7, with 10 bases matching TRBD2. Germline CDR1 SGHAT, CDR2 FQNNGV. V was clipped by 2 bases and J by 0 bases; unmatched bases: 7. The CDR3 sequence is 17 residues long. This CDR3 is CASSLWSLAGASYEQYF. Here the CDR3 DNA reads TGTGCCAGCAGCTTATGGTCTCTAGCGGGAGCCTCCTACGAGCAGTACTTC. Based on the CDR3 plus reference TRBV11-2 and TRBJ2-7, the full variable domain is EAGVAQSPRYKIIEKRQSVAFWCNPISGHATLYWYQQILGQGPKLLIQFQNNGVVDDSQLPKDRFSAERLKGVDSTLKIQPAKLEDSAVYLCASSLWSLAGASYEQYFGPGTRLTVT.

With respect to this clonotype: A much bigger clone sits one base away, suggesting this may be a read error. The chain employs TRBV28 and TRBJ2-3; D may be TRBD1 (6 bases). Trimming pared 2 bases from V and 10 bases from J, leaving 16 bases between. Germline lookup yields CDR1 MDHEN and CDR2 SYDVKM. The CDR3 is 14 amino acids. This chain's CDR3 is CASSLRQGPDSQYF. CDR3 sequence (DNA): TGTGCCAGCAGTTTAAGGCAGGGGCCGGATTCGCAGTATTTT.

There are a few counts of this clonotype. This sequence joins TRBV3-1 and TRBJ1-6, with D perhaps matching TRBD1 (5 bases). Germline CDR1 and CDR2: LGHDT and YNNKEL (reference sequence). The V end was cut by 1 base, the J end by 8 bases, with 9 bases between. This CDR3 comprises 14 residues. This CDR3 is CASSQGGTHSPLHF. The CDR3 DNA reads TGTGCCAGCAGCCAAGGCGGGACTCATTCACCCCTCCACTTT.

This clonotype was found many times. The rearrangement joins TRBV20-1 to TRBJ1-3; 9 nucleotides align to TRBD1. CDR1 is DFQATT and CDR2 is SNEGSKA in the germline V gene (reference sequence). The length of the CDR3 is 13 residues. Trimming took 3 bases from V and 8 from J; bases not matched to a gene: 5. The CDR3 DNA sequence: TGCAGTGCTAGGGGACAGGGAGGGGACACCATATATTTT. It codes for CSARGQGGDTIYF.

The chain recombines TRBV10-3 with TRBJ2-5; tentatively, D is TRBD2 (6 bases). The CDR3 sequence is 11 residues long. Germline V CDR1 and CDR2: ENHRY, SYGVKD. The V end lost 7 bases, the J end lost 5 bases, and 8 bases lay between the germline ends. Here the CDR3 reads CAIKGGETQYF. The CDR3 DNA follows: TGTGCCATCAAAGGAGGGGAGACCCAGTACTTC.

In this sample, this clonotype turned up a few times. The chain is built from TRBV12-3 or TRBV12-4 and TRBJ1-4, with D hard to call. The CDR3 is made up of 15 amino acids. Trimming cost V 6 bases and J 7 bases, with 18 bases left between them. The CDR3 protein is CASSSNGISTEKLFF. The DNA of the CDR3 is TGTGCCAGCAGCTCTAACGGGATCTCCACTGAAAAACTGTTTTTT.

This clonotype came up once. V and J are TRBV19 and TRBJ2-7; D not certain. Trimming removed 6 bases at V and 0 bases at J, with 21 bases between. Germline CDR1 reads LNHDA; CDR2 reads SQIVND (reference sequence). The CDR3 is 17 residues long. CDR3 DNA sequence: TGTGCCAGTAGCCCCGAGAGAGCAAACCCCTCCTCCTACGAGCAGTACTTC. Translated, it gives CASSPERANPSSYEQYF.